This TCR beta chain is from a study of blood T cell repertoires in COVID-19. Study at large: Both acute and convalescent COVID-19 samples were obtained from the United States, Italy and Spain. In each case, the material was cDNA or gDNA derived from T cells, B-cell-depleted T cells, or PBMCs.

In the original workflow: Amplification with reference gene primers provided the estimates of nucleated cell counts. Sequencing used immunoSEQ multiplex PCR; TCRdb keeps in-frame clones, though not all of them. The DNA gave D and trimming, while V, J and clone size come from that table. The sample records some 120,000 clones, approximately 84% being singletons. Sequenced: peripheral blood. This TCR came from a man aged 70-80 years with acute or convalescent COVID-19.

The CDR3 region is CASRWQGASGELFF. CDR3 sequence (DNA): TGTGCCAGCAGGTGGCAGGGGGCAAGCGGGGAGCTGTTTTTT. This chain links TRBV6-5 with TRBJ2-2, with 8 bases fitting TRBD1. The ends lost 6 bases at V and 7 bases at J; junction bases unmatched: 7. The germline gives CDR1 MNHEY, CDR2 SVGAGI. The CDR3 length is 14 residues.